These 19 T cell receptor beta chains originate from one sample sequenced in a study of cytomegalovirus exposure and HLA in healthy donors. PCR used 60 Vbeta primers and 13 Jbeta primers. Using immunoSEQ multiplex PCR, the repertoire was profiled, and TCRdb retains in-frame clones only, with some absent. The data show approximately 210,000 clones, roughly 80% seen once. The sample was PBMCs. These receptors all stem from a male donor in good health and CMV-seropositive.

The chain is built from TRBV25-1 and TRBJ2-2; 7 nucleotides line up with TRBD1. Germline CDR1 reads MGHDK; CDR2 reads SYGVNS. V lost 4 bases, J lost 7 bases, and 9 bases stayed unmatched. The CDR3 is made up of 15 amino acids. The CDR3 DNA is TGTGCCAGCAGTGGTAACAGGGGCGGTCTCGGGGAGCTGTTTTTT. It translates to CASSGNRGGLGELFF.

The chain couples TRBV11-2 to TRBJ2-3; maybe TRBD2 (5 bases). Trimming pared 2 bases from V and 0 bases from J, leaving 12 bases between. The CDR3 loop spans 16 amino acids. CDR1 is SGHAT, CDR2 FQNNGV, per germline. CDR3 in amino acids: CASSLLTGMSTDTQYF. In nucleotides, the CDR3 is TGTGCCAGCAGCTTATTGACCGGGATGAGCACAGATACGCAGTATTTT.

The chain couples TRBV6-4 to TRBJ1-2, with D possibly TRBD1 on 5 matching bases. Germline CDR1 is MRHNA and CDR2 is SNTAGT. The CDR3 contains 13 residues. Trimming cost V 6 bases and J 10 bases, with 18 bases left between them. DNA of the CDR3: TGTGCCAGCAGCCCCGAGCAGGGATTTACCTACACCTTC. This gives the protein CASSPEQGFTYTF.

The chain joins TRBV7-3 to TRBJ2-5, with TRBD1 matching 9 bases. There are 15 residues in the CDR3. Germline V gives CDR1 SGHTA, CDR2 FQGTGA. V shed 4 bases and J 3 bases; nucleotides not matched to a gene: 6. CDR3 residues: CASSYGQGLKETQYF. The CDR3 nucleotides read TGTGCCAGCAGCTACGGACAGGGGTTGAAAGAGACCCAGTACTTC.

The V gene is TRBV11-1, the J gene TRBJ2-2, with TRBD2 matching 9 bases. The CDR3 sequence is 14 residues long. With 7 bases clipped from V and 6 bases from J, the junction kept 6 bases outside the gene matches. Looked up from germline, CDR1 is SGHAT and CDR2 is FQDESV (reference sequence). CDR3 coding DNA: TGTGCCAGCAACCGAGCGGGGGGTGCCGGGGAGCTGTTTTTT. Translation: CASNRAGGAGELFF.

The rearrangement joins TRBV10-3 to TRBJ1-5; TRBD1 matches 7 bases. Germline CDR1 and CDR2: ENHRY and SYGVKD. The V gene end was trimmed by 10 bases and the J gene end by 3 bases; junction bases not matched to a gene: 6. CDR3 size: 13 residues. The DNA for the CDR3 is TGTGCCAGCCGGGACAGTAACAATCAGCCCCAGCATTTT. Translation gives CASRDSNNQPQHF.

This clone was observed once. J is TRBJ1-6 and V is TRBV25-1; a possible D gene is TRBD1 (5 bases). V was cut by 0 bases and J by 8 bases, with 14 bases left in between. The CDR3 runs 16 residues. The V gene's germline CDR1 is MGHDK and CDR2 SYGVNS. CDR3 in amino acids: CASSEYPGKGYSPLHF. CDR3 nucleotides: TGTGCCAGCAGTGAATATCCAGGGAAAGGTTATTCACCCCTCCACTTT. Based on the CDR3 plus reference TRBV25-1 and TRBJ1-6, the full variable domain is EADIYQTPRYLVIGTGKKITLECSQTMGHDKMYWYQQDPGMELHLIHYSYGVNSTEKGDLSSESTVSRIRTEHFPLTLESARPSHTSQYLCASSEYPGKGYSPLHFGNGTRLTVT.

This chain uses TRBV11-1 with TRBJ2-5; 8 bases fit TRBD1. The end of the DNA is better explained by TRBJ2-7, so the J call may be wrong. Per the germline V gene, CDR1 is SGHAT and CDR2 is FQDESV (reference sequence). The CDR3 totals 15 residues. CDR3 residues: CASSYPGQEYYEQYF. The CDR3 region has the DNA TGTGCCAGCAGCTACCCGGGACAGGAATACTACGAGCAGTACTTC.

V gene TRBV2 combines with J gene TRBJ1-3; no definite D call. Trimming took off 4 bases at V and 3 bases at J, with 10 bases between the two ends. The CDR3 has 14 amino acids. CDR1 is SNHLY and CDR2 is FYNNEI in the germline V gene. This CDR3 reads CASSVGSLGNTIYF. The CDR3 DNA reads TGTGCCAGCAGTGTTGGCAGTCTTGGAAACACCATATATTTT. The variable domain in full, with the rest retrieved from reference TRBV2 and TRBJ1-3, is EPEVTQTPSHQVTQMGQEVILRCVPISNHLYFYWYRQILGQKVEFLVSFYNNEISEKSEIFDDQFSVERPDGSNFTLKIRSTKLEDSAMYFCASSVGSLGNTIYFGEGSWLTVV.

This clone was picked up a small number of times. This rearrangement joins TRBV15 to TRBJ2-2; TRBD1 matches 8 bases. CDR1 is LNHNV and CDR2 is YYDKDF in the germline V gene (reference sequence). This CDR3 spans 15 amino acids. The trim removed 3 bases at V and 5 bases at J, leaving 5 bases unmatched. The CDR3 is CATSRDRVKTGELFF. CDR3 sequence (DNA): TGTGCCACCAGCAGGGACAGGGTCAAAACCGGGGAGCTGTTTTTT. Complete variable domain (other parts from reference TRBV15 and TRBJ2-2): DAMVIQNPRYQVTQFGKPVTLSCSQTLNHNVMYWYQQKSSQAPKLLFHYYDKDFNNEADTPDNFQSRRPNTSFCFLDIRSPGLGDTAMYLCATSRDRVKTGELFFGEGSRLTVL.

V and J are TRBV10-3 and TRBJ2-5; 8 nucleotides match TRBD1. J gave up 4 bases and V 5 bases, and 12 bases lay outside the gene matches. Germline assignment: CDR1 ENHRY and CDR2 SYGVKD. This CDR3 region has 16 residues. CDR3 in amino acids: CAISKFEAGQGETQYF. The DNA for the CDR3 is TGTGCCATCAGTAAATTCGAAGCAGGACAGGGAGAGACCCAGTACTTC.

This sequence joins TRBV5-1 and TRBJ2-2, with D possibly being TRBD1 (6 bases). In germline, CDR1 is SGHRS, CDR2 YFSETQ. The CDR3 loop spans 15 amino acids. V was clipped by 6 bases and J by 2 bases, with 14 bases between them. CDR3 residues: CASIKDSRNTGELFF. In nucleotides, the CDR3 is TGCGCCAGCATTAAGGACAGCCGCAACACCGGGGAGCTGTTTTTT.

This chain uses TRBV7-9 with TRBJ1-1; D is perhaps TRBD1 (6 bases). Trimming left V 5 bases short and J 4 bases short, with 14 bases between. CDR3 length equals 14 residues. In germline, CDR1 is SEHNR, CDR2 FQNEAQ (reference sequence). Written as DNA, the CDR3 is TGTGCCAGCAGCGCCATGGGGGCAGGCACTGAAGCTTTCTTT. Its translation: CASSAMGAGTEAFF.

This clone was observed a few times. The V call is TRBV30, the J call TRBJ2-5; 7 positions agree with TRBD1. After removal of 2 bases from V and 0 bases from J, the junction contained 9 bases not matched to a gene. Germline CDR1 reads GTSNPN; CDR2 reads SVGIG (reference sequence). The CDR3 sequence is 16 residues long. This chain's CDR3 is CAWSPEDRRNQETQYF. As DNA, the CDR3 is TGTGCCTGGAGTCCCGAGGACAGGCGGAACCAAGAGACCCAGTACTTC.

V usage is TRBV7-9 and J usage is TRBJ2-1; TRBD2 matches at 7 bases. V trimming: 2 bases; J trimming: 4 bases; junction bases outside the gene matches: 11. Germline assignment: CDR1 SEHNR and CDR2 FQNEAQ (reference sequence). This CDR3 region has 17 residues. The CDR3 region has the DNA TGTGCCAGCAGCTTAATTATCAGCGGGGATTTATACAATGAGCAGTTCTTC. Translating gives CASSLIISGDLYNEQFF.

There are a few counts of this clone. The CDR3 loop is CASSLAAGGPYEQYF. The CDR3 region has the DNA TGTGCCAGCAGCTTGGCAGCGGGAGGGCCCTACGAGCAGTACTTC. The chain links TRBV5-4 to TRBJ2-7, with 10 bases aligning to TRBD2. The length of the CDR3 is 15 residues. V shed 0 bases, J shed 2 bases, and the junction held 2 bases outside the gene matches. CDR1 SGHNT and CDR2 YYREEE come from the germline V gene (reference sequence). Combining the CDR3 with reference TRBV5-4 and TRBJ2-7 gives the whole variable domain ETGVTQSPTHLIKTRGQQVTLRCSSQSGHNTVSWYQQALGQGPQFIFQYYREEENGRGNFPPRFSGLQFPNYSSELNVNALELDDSALYLCASSLAAGGPYEQYFGPGTRLTVT.

The chain joins TRBV28 to TRBJ1-5; TRBD1 aligns across 11 bases. Germline lookup yields CDR1 MDHEN and CDR2 SYDVKM. Trimming removed 5 bases from V and 7 bases from J; junction bases left unmatched: 7. The CDR3 has 15 amino acids. CDR3: CASSTGTGGSQPQHF. The CDR3 bases are TGTGCCAGCAGTACCGGGACAGGGGGATCACAGCCCCAGCATTTT.

The chain uses TRBV7-2 and TRBJ1-5, with 7 bases matching TRBD1. This CDR3 is built from 14 residues. CDR1 and CDR2 (germline): SGHTA, FQGNSA. Losses at the gene ends were 5 bases for V and 7 bases for J; bases not matched to a gene: 8. The CDR3 DNA follows: TGTGCCAGCAGCCCTCGACAGGGCTCCCAGCCCCAGCATTTT. It specifies CASSPRQGSQPQHF.

The chain links TRBV7-3 to TRBJ2-2, with 9 bases identical to TRBD2. This CDR3 is built from 16 residues. Trimming cost V 5 bases and J 8 bases; bases outside gene matches: 12. Germline CDR1 reads SGHTA; CDR2 reads FQGTGA. CDR3 in amino acids: CASSRIAGALAGELFF. CDR3 bases: TGTGCCAGCAGCCGAATAGCGGGGGCCCTCGCGGGGGAGCTGTTTTTT.